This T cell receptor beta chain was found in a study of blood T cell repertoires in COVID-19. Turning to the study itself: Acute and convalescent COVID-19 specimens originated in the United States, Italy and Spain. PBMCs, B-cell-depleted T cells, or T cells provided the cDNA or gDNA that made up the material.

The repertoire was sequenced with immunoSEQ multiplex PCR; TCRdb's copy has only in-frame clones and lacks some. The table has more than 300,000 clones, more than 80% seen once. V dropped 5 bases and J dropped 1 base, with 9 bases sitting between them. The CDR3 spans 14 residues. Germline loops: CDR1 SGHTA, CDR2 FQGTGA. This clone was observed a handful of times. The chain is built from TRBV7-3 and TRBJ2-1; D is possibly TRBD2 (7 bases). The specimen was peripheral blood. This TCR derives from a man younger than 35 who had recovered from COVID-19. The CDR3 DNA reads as TGTGCCAGCAGCAAGGGGGGGTCCTACAATGAGCAGTTCTTC. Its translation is CASSKGGSYNEQFF.